These T cell receptor beta chains were read from a single sample in a study of CXCR3-negative and CXCR3-positive naive CD8 T cells. TCRdb re-called the 5' RACE reads; every CDR3 protein appears as one record, without DNA. Across around 40,000 distinct CDR3 sequences, the top ten clones capture around 1.9% of the sample. The sample taken for sequencing was naive CXCR3- CD8+ T cells from blood. The receptors were gathered from a human donor in good health. Some clones in this sample may be carry-over from other donors' samples. Both conserved end residues are part of each CDR3. Size is omitted from some rows. Given values are once, few, many or a class for expanded clones.

.	17	TRBJ1-2	TRBV12-3/TRBV12-4	CASSLSDRGAFNYGYTF
.	13	TRBJ2-7	TRBV12-3/TRBV12-4	CASSLGVGTEQYF
.	15	TRBJ1-1	TRBV15	CATSSLGGLNTEAFF
.	16	TRBJ2-3	TRBV14	CASSQVGGGSTDTQYF
.	14	TRBJ1-5	TRBV28	CASSPQFGNQPQHF
.	15	TRBJ1-1	TRBV13	CASSPSLGANTEAFF
.	13	TRBJ2-7	TRBV6-2/TRBV6-3	CASRYPDSYEQYF
.	14	TRBJ2-5	TRBV7-9	CASGDSRVQETQYF
.	15	TRBJ2-1	TRBV19	CASSIVHSSYNEQFF
.	13	TRBJ2-1	TRBV20-1	CSARVPSYNEQFF
.	14	TRBJ2-1	TRBV6-4	CDSSDRTGGNEQFF
.	11	TRBJ1-1	TRBV29-1	CSVEAATEAFF
medium-sized	13	TRBJ2-1	TRBV29-1	CSVEEGAGNEQFF
.	17	TRBJ2-6	TRBV29-1	CSVEERRDRSGANVLTF
.	15	TRBJ2-1	TRBV12-3/TRBV12-4	CASLAVAATYNEQFF
.	15	TRBJ2-1	TRBV7-2	CASSTLAGGPYEQFF
.	15	TRBJ2-1	TRBV7-3	CASSSLLTAYNEQFF